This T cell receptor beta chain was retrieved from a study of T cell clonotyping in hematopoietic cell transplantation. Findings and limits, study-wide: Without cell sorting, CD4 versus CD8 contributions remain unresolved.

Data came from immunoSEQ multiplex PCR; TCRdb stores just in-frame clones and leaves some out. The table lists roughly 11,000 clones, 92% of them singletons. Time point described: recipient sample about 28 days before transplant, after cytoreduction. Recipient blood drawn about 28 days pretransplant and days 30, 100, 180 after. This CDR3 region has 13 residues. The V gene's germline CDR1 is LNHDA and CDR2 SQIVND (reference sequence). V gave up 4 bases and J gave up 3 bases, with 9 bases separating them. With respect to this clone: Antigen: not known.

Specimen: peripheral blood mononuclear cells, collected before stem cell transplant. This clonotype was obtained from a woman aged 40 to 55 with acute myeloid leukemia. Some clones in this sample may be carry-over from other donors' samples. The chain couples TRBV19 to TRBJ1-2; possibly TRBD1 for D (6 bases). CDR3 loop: CASSRGADYGYTF. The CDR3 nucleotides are TGTGCCAGTAGTAGGGGGGCCGACTATGGCTACACCTTC. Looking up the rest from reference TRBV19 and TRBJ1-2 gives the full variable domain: DGGITQSPKYLFRKEGQNVTLSCEQNLNHDAMYWYRQDPGQGLRLIYYSQIVNDFQKGDIAEGYSVSREKKESFPLTVTSAQKNPTAFYLCASSRGADYGYTFGSGTRLTVV.